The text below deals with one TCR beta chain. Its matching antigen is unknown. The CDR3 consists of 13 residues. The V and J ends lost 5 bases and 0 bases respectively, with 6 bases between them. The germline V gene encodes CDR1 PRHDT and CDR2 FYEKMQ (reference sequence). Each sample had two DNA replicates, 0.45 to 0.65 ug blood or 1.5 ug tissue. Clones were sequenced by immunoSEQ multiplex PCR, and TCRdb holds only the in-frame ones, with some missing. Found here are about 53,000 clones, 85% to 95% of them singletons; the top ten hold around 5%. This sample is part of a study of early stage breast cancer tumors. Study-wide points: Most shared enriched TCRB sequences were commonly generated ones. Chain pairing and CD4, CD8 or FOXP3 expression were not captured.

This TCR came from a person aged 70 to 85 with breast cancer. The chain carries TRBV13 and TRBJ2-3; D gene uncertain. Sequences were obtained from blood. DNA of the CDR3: TGTGCCAGCAGCCAAGAGAGCACAGATACGCAGTATTTT. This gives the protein CASSQESTDTQYF.